This record covers a single T cell receptor beta chain. Its specificity is not known. There were TCR beta CDR3 regions amplified from RNA transcripts. First-round RT-PCR targeting the TCR CDR3 was performed with the HTBI primer set. TCRdb redid the calling of the multiplex PCR reads with MiXCR, one entry per CDR3 protein. The table lists over 700,000 distinct CDR3 sequences, about 38% of them singletons. The data belong to a study of T cells in Graves' hyperthyroidism and ophthalmopathy. Study-level findings and limits: Ophthalmopathy and stable hyperthyroidism were separated by a 13 V-J model. Blood held most thyroid clonotypes expanded above 0.001 frequency.

The study excluded patients with uncontrolled infection, other autoimmune disease, pregnancy or lactation. PBMCs were derived from roughly 10 ml fresh peripheral blood. Trimming removed 3 bases from V and 2 bases from J, with 14 bases in between. CDR3 length equals 15 residues. Germline CDR1 reads SGHNT; CDR2 reads YYREEE (reference sequence). Sample: blood. This rearrangement joins TRBV5-4 to TRBJ2-5; D not resolved. This sequence originates from a young man with Graves' hyperthyroidism. CDR3 sequence reads: CASSWMDPDQETQYF. The CDR3, as DNA: TGTGCCAGCAGCTGGATGGACCCGGATCAAGAGACCCAGTACTTC.